Listed here are 19 T cell receptor beta chains from one sample, sequenced in a study of T cell repertoires in cytomegalovirus infection. TCRdb re-called the reads through MiXCR, storing one row per CDR3 protein. Of a few hundred thousand distinct CDR3 sequences listed, 22% are singletons. Their recognized antigens are unknown. The specimen was cultured PBMCs, collected from culture after CMV antigen stimulation. The origin of the receptors is a human donor in good health (CMV status not recorded). Some clones in this sample may be carry-over from other donors' samples.

This clonotype was found many times. J is TRBJ1-1 and V is TRBV7-2, with TRBD1 as a possible D gene (6 bases). The germline V and J ends were trimmed by 2 bases and 4 bases, with 11 bases remaining between them. The germline V gene has CDR1 SGHTA and CDR2 FQGNSA. The CDR3 runs 14 residues. CDR3 residues: CASSLQGTGTEAFF. CDR3 coding DNA: TGTGCCAGCAGCTTACAGGGGACGGGCACTGAAGCTTTCTTT.

The CDR3 sequence: CASSSLGLADTQYF. In DNA, the CDR3 is TGTGCCAGCAGTAGTCTTGGACTAGCAGATACGCAGTATTTT. V and J are TRBV27 and TRBJ2-3, with TRBD2 matching over 7 bases. V shed 5 bases and J 4 bases; nucleotides not matched to a gene: 6. CDR3 size: 14 residues. Germline assignment: CDR1 MNHEY and CDR2 SMNVEV (reference sequence).

The chain recombines TRBV28 with TRBJ2-7; tentatively, D is TRBD1 or TRBD2 (5 bases each). With 6 bases removed from V and 6 bases from J, the gap between germline ends came to 18 bases. CDR1 and CDR2 (germline): MDHEN, SYDVKM. The CDR3 length is 14 residues. The CDR3: CASSGTPRMGEQYF. The CDR3 nucleotides are TGTGCCAGCAGCGGGACCCCACGGATGGGCGAGCAGTACTTC. The full variable domain, rest sourced from reference TRBV28 and TRBJ2-7, is DVKVTQSSRYLVKRTGEKVFLECVQDMDHENMFWYRQDPGLGLRLIYFSYDVKMKEKGDIPEGYSVSREKKERFSLILESASTNQTSMYLCASSGTPRMGEQYFGPGTRLTVT.

V is TRBV18 and J is TRBJ2-3, with D uncertain. CDR1 is KGHSH and CDR2 is LQKENI in the germline V gene. V dropped 2 bases and J dropped 1 base, with 13 bases sitting between them. This CDR3 comprises 16 residues. The CDR3 loop reads CASSPNPPRGTDTQYF. In DNA form, the CDR3 reads TGTGCCAGCTCACCAAACCCCCCAAGGGGCACAGATACGCAGTATTTT. The full variable domain, its missing parts supplied by reference TRBV18 and TRBJ2-3, is NAGVMQNPRHLVRRRGQEARLRCSPMKGHSHVYWYRQLPEEGLKFMVYLQKENIIDESGMPKERFSAEFPKEGPSILRIQQVVRGDSAAYFCASSPNPPRGTDTQYFGPGTRLTVL.

The sample holds many counts of this clonotype. The chain links TRBV7-2 to TRBJ2-6; D remains unclear. This CDR3 is built from 17 residues. V dropped 2 bases and J dropped 0 bases, with 11 bases sitting between them. The germline gives CDR1 SGHTA, CDR2 FQGNSA. DNA of the CDR3: TGTGCCAGCAGCTTAAACAGCTTATACTCTGGGGCCAACGTCCTGACTTTC. Its protein product is CASSLNSLYSGANVLTF.

This clonotype was observed a few times. This rearrangement joins TRBV7-9 to TRBJ1-4, with 7 nucleotides matching TRBD1. Germline CDR1 and CDR2: SEHNR and FQNEAQ (reference sequence). The trim removed 0 bases at V and 8 bases at J, leaving 6 bases unmatched. This CDR3 region has 15 residues. Here the CDR3 DNA reads TGTGCCAGCAGCTTAGCGCAGGGGGACAGAGAAAAACTGTTTTTT. This gives the protein CASSLAQGDREKLFF.

The chain has TRBV19 and TRBJ1-1; D unresolved. Germline V gene lookup returns CDR1 LNHDA and CDR2 SQIVND (reference sequence). V lost 7 bases and J 0 bases, leaving 15 bases between the germline ends. This CDR3 comprises 15 residues. CDR3 protein: CASKRRTHLNTEAFF. In DNA, the CDR3 is TGTGCCAGTAAAAGACGTACACACCTGAACACTGAAGCTTTCTTT.

V is TRBV19 and J is TRBJ2-7; maybe TRBD2 (6 bases). This CDR3 contains 14 residues. Trimming cost V 5 bases and J 9 bases, with 20 bases left between them. Germline lookup yields CDR1 LNHDA and CDR2 SQIVND (reference sequence). CDR3 residues: CASSLPGGIKVQYF. The CDR3 DNA reads TGTGCCAGTAGTCTCCCCGGAGGGATTAAGGTGCAGTACTTC.

In its sample, this clonotype was seen a few times. The rearrangement links TRBV4-1 to TRBJ2-1, with no clear D. CDR1 and CDR2 from the germline V gene are MGHRA and YSYEKL. Trimming stripped 3 bases from V and 9 bases from J, with 9 bases between. The CDR3 sequence is 12 residues long. The CDR3 DNA reads TGCGCCAGCAGCCATCCCCGGAGTGAGCAGTTCTTC. Its protein is CASSHPRSEQFF.

This clonotype was recorded at least ten times. V usage is TRBV7-9 and J usage is TRBJ2-1; D possibly corresponds to TRBD2 (5 bases). The CDR3 is made up of 17 amino acids. CDR1 SEHNR and CDR2 FQNEAQ come from the germline V gene (reference sequence). The V end lost 5 bases, the J end lost 3 bases, and 20 bases lay between the germline ends. The CDR3 nucleotides are TGTGCCAGCAGCAAAGTGGGGTCGGGAAACTACTACAATGAGCAGTTCTTC. Residues: CASSKVGSGNYYNEQFF.

This sequence joins TRBV5-8 and TRBJ2-6, with D perhaps TRBD1 (6 bases). CDR3 length equals 18 residues. Trimming took off 2 bases at V and 0 bases at J, with 15 bases between the two ends. The germline V gene encodes CDR1 SGHTS and CDR2 YDEGEE. The CDR3 protein is CASSLFSTGYSGANVLTF. The CDR3 coding sequence is TGTGCCAGCAGCTTATTTTCAACAGGGTACTCTGGGGCCAACGTCCTGACTTTC.

This chain links TRBV27 with TRBJ1-2; 7 nucleotides match TRBD1. The CDR3 runs 14 residues. V lost 4 bases to trimming and J lost 4 bases; unmatched junction nucleotides: 6. Looked up from germline, CDR1 is MNHEY and CDR2 is SMNVEV (reference sequence). In nucleotides, the CDR3 is TGTGCCAGCAGTTCATGGGGACAGCCCTATGGCTACACCTTC. It is translated as CASSSWGQPYGYTF.

The table lists this clonotype with a few counts. J is TRBJ2-7 and V is TRBV20-1; D not resolved. The CDR3 sequence is 14 residues long. Germline assignment: CDR1 DFQATT and CDR2 SNEGSKA (reference sequence). Trimming cost V 5 bases and J 3 bases, with 17 bases left between them. CDR3 in DNA: TGCAGTGCTTTTCGCCGTAACTTAATCTACGAGCAGTACTTC. Encoded protein: CSAFRRNLIYEQYF.

This clonotype was found a few times. The chain employs TRBV4-3 and TRBJ1-1; D may be TRBD1 (6 bases). Per the germline V gene, CDR1 is LGHNA and CDR2 is YSLEER. CDR3 length: 15 residues. V shed 1 base and J shed 9 bases, with 18 bases lying between them. CDR3 residues: CASSQGGTGISQAFF. The CDR3 DNA reads as TGCGCCAGCAGCCAAGGCGGAACAGGGATTTCCCAAGCTTTCTTT.

The chain couples TRBV28 to TRBJ1-3; no firm D call. V dropped 7 bases and J dropped 5 bases, with 12 bases sitting between them. Germline V gives CDR1 MDHEN, CDR2 SYDVKM. The CDR3 spans 13 residues. CDR3 in amino acids: CASTAGERNTIYF. The CDR3 DNA is TGTGCCAGCACAGCAGGAGAGAGAAACACCATATATTTT.

This chain connects TRBV27 to TRBJ2-2; no reliable D call. The CDR3 runs to 16 residues. Per germline, CDR1 MNHEY and CDR2 SMNVEV (reference sequence). V lost 0 bases to trimming and J lost 4 bases, with 12 bases between them. In nucleotides, the CDR3 is TGTGCCAGCAGTTTATCAGAACCTCACAGCACCGGGGAGCTGTTTTTT. Translation: CASSLSEPHSTGELFF.

This sequence joins TRBV24-1 and TRBJ2-5; TRBD1 matches 9 bases. This CDR3 has 14 amino acids. CDR1 is KGHDR, CDR2 SFDVKD, per germline. Unmatched junction bases numbered 0, after V lost 3 bases and J lost 2 bases. This CDR3 is CATSDDRGQETQYF. CDR3 coding DNA: TGTGCCACCAGTGATGACAGGGGGCAAGAGACCCAGTACTTC.

The CDR3 region has the DNA TGTGCCAGTAGTCCCCGCAGGGGGCTAGGCGAGCAGTACTTC. Translated, it gives CASSPRRGLGEQYF. V usage is TRBV19 and J usage is TRBJ2-7; 8 positions agree with TRBD1. Trimming cost V 5 bases and J 6 bases; bases outside gene matches: 9. Germline V gene lookup returns CDR1 LNHDA and CDR2 SQIVND (reference sequence). The CDR3 is 14 residues long.

The CDR3 DNA is TGTGCTAGTGGTACTAGCCCCGGAGACAGGGCGTATGGGGAGCTGTTTTTT. This sequence encodes CASGTSPGDRAYGELFF. The J gene is TRBJ2-2, the V gene TRBV12-5; D perhaps matches TRBD1 (7 bases). V lost 5 bases to trimming and J lost 8 bases, with 24 bases between them. In germline, CDR1 is LGHNT, CDR2 FRNRAP. The CDR3 loop spans 17 amino acids.